One sample yielded the 6 T cell receptor beta chains listed below, sequenced in a study of T cells in Graves' hyperthyroidism and ophthalmopathy. Using RNA transcripts as the source, TCR beta CDR3 regions were amplified. HTBI primers were employed in a first-round RT-PCR of the TCR CDR3. MiXCR, applied by TCRdb to the multiplex PCR reads, yields one record per CDR3 protein. The table lists around 600,000 distinct CDR3 sequences, around 16% of them singletons, with under 8% in the top ten. Sequencing input: blood. Receptors were obtained from a woman in her 30s with Graves' hyperthyroidism.

This clonotype was counted ten times or more. This chain connects TRBV6-1 to TRBJ1-1, with D maybe TRBD1 (6 bases). Trimming left V 5 bases short and J 0 bases short, with 19 bases between. This CDR3 is built from 17 residues. Germline lookup yields CDR1 MNHNS and CDR2 SASEGT. CDR3 nucleotides: TGTGCCAGCAGTACCTTGTTCATGGGACACCTGAACACTGAAGCTTTCTTT. Protein sequence: CASSTLFMGHLNTEAFF.

This clonotype was detected many times. The rearrangement joins TRBV30 to TRBJ1-1; no firm D call. Trimming removed 5 bases at V and 0 bases at J, with 13 bases between. The germline CDR1 and CDR2 sequences are GTSNPN and SVGIG (reference sequence). The CDR3 consists of 14 residues. The CDR3 protein is CAWGRPGMNTEAFF. The CDR3 DNA is TGTGCCTGGGGACGGCCGGGGATGAACACTGAAGCTTTCTTT. Drawing the rest from reference TRBV30 and TRBJ1-1, the complete variable domain is SQTIHQWPATLVQPVGSPLSLECTVEGTSNPNLYWYRQAAGRGLQLLFYSVGIGQISSEVPQNLSASRPQDRQFILSSKKLLLSDSGFYLCAWGRPGMNTEAFFGQGTRLTVV.

The CDR3 region is CASSSTSGPAYEQYF. In DNA, the CDR3 is TGTGCCAGCAGCTCGACTAGCGGTCCGGCCTACGAGCAGTACTTC. This chain links TRBV7-9 with TRBJ2-7; 9 positions match TRBD2. V trimming: 4 bases; J trimming: 2 bases; junction bases outside the gene matches: 6. This CDR3 has 15 residues. Germline lookup yields CDR1 SEHNR and CDR2 FQNEAQ (reference sequence).

A word on this clonotype: Since a much larger clone is just one base distant, this may be a read error. The chain uses TRBV5-5 and TRBJ2-7, with 7 bases aligning to TRBD1. The CDR3 length is 15 residues. Germline values: CDR1 SGHKS, CDR2 YYEKEE (reference sequence). The DNA for the CDR3 is TGTGCCGGCAGCTTGGAAGGGGGCACCCTCTACGAGCAGTACTTC. Its protein is CAGSLEGGTLYEQYF.

This clonotype was seen repeatedly, ten times or more. The gene calls are TRBV28 and TRBJ2-7; no reliable D call. This CDR3 contains 14 residues. Germline V gives CDR1 MDHEN, CDR2 SYDVKM. Between the trimmed V and J ends, which lost 7 bases and 4 bases, there was a span of 17 bases. CDR3 residues: CASKPLTRVYEQYF. DNA for the CDR3: TGTGCCAGCAAGCCCCTCACCCGGGTTTACGAGCAGTACTTC.

Concerning this clonotype: The junction and the germline gene differ at one end; a read error may be behind it. This chain connects TRBV29-1 to TRBJ1-2; the D is unclear. This CDR3 has 12 amino acids. The germline V gene encodes CDR1 SQVTM and CDR2 ANQGSEA. The CDR3 nucleotides read TGCAGCGCGGCAAAGGTTAACTATGACTACACCTTC. This gives the protein CSAAKVNYDYTF.